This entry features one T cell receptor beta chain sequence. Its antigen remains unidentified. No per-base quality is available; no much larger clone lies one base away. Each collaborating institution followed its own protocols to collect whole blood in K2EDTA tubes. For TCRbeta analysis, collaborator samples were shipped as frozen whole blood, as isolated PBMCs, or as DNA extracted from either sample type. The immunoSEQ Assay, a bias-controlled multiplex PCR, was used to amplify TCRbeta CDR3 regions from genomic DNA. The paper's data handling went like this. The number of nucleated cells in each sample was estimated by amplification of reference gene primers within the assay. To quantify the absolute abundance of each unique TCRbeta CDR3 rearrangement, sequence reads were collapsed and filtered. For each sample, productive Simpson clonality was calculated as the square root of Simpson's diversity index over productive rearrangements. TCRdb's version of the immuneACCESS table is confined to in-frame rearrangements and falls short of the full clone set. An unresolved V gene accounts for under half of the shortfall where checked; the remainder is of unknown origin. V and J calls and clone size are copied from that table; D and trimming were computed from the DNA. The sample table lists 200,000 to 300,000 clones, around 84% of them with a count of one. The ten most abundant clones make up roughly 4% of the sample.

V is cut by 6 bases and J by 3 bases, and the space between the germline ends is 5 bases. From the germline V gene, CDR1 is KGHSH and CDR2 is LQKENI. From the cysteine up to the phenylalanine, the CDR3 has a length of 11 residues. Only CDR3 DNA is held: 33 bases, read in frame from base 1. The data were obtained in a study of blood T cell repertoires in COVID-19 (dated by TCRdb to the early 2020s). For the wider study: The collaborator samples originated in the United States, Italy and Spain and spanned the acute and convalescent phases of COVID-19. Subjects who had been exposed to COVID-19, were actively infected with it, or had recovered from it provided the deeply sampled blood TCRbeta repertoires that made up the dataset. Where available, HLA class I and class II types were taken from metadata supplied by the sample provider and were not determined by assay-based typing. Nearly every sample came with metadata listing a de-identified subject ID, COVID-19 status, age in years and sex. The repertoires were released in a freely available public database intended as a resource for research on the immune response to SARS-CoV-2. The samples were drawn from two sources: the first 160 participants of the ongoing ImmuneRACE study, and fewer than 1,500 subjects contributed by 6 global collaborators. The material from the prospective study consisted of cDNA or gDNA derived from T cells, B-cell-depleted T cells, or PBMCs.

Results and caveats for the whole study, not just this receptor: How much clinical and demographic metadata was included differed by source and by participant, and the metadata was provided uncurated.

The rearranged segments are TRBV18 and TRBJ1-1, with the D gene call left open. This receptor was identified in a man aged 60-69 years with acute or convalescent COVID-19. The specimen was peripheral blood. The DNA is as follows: TGTGCCAGCTCTCAGGACACTGAAGCTTTCTTT. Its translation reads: CASSQDTEAFF.